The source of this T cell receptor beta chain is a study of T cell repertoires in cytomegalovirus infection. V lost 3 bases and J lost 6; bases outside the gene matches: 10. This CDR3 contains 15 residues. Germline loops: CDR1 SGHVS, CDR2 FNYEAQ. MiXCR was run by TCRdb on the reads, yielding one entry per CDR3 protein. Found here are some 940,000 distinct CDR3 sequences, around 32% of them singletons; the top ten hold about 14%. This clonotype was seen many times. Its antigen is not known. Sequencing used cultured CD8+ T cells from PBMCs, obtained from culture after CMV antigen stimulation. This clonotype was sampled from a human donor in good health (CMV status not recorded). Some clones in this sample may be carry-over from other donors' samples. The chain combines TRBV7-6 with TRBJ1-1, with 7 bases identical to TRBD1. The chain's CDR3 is CASSFLTGKAAEAFF. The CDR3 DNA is TGTGCCAGCAGCTTCCTGACAGGGAAGGCGGCTGAAGCTTTCTTT.